This entry lists 16 T cell receptor beta chains sequenced from one sample in a study of blood T cells in healthy people across ages. Primers used in a second PCR of about 7 to 11 cycles were a sample-barcoded 5' primer and a J-beta primer mix. In TCRdb, the 5' RACE reads were re-called with MiXCR into one record per CDR3 protein. This repertoire shows about 1.4 million distinct CDR3 sequences, 59% found once; its top ten account for 6.5% to 8%. The material sequenced was blood. The receptors stem from a man aged 18-30 years in good health.

The V call is TRBV9, the J call TRBJ1-2; no reliable D call. Trimming took 0 bases from V and 4 from J, leaving 10 bases between them. The germline V gene has CDR1 SGDLS and CDR2 YYNGEE. This CDR3 spans 14 amino acids. As DNA, the CDR3 is TGTGCCAGCAGCGTAGCTACTCAAGCCTATGGCTACACCTTC. Its translation is CASSVATQAYGYTF.

V gene TRBV2 combines with J gene TRBJ2-4; D not certain. The end of the DNA aligns better with TRBJ2-7, so the J call may be wrong. In germline, CDR1 is SNHLY, CDR2 FYNNEI. The CDR3 runs 15 residues. CDR3 DNA sequence: TGTGCCAGCAGGGCGTTCGGGCAGAAGAACTACGAGCAGTACTTC. It codes for CASRAFGQKNYEQYF.

The V call is TRBV20-1, the J call TRBJ2-1; D gene unclear. Germline lookup yields CDR1 DFQATT and CDR2 SNEGSKA (reference sequence). The ends were cut back, 0 bases at V and 0 bases at J, with 12 bases in the middle. This CDR3 is built from 16 residues. CDR3 in amino acids: CSARDIAPSSYNEQFF. DNA of the CDR3: TGCAGTGCTAGAGATATTGCGCCGAGCTCCTACAATGAGCAGTTCTTC.

The genes are TRBV27 and TRBJ1-2, with D hard to call. V was trimmed by 8 bases and J by 4 bases, leaving 14 bases between them. The CDR3 runs 13 residues. Germline V lookup: CDR1 MNHEY, CDR2 SMNVEV (reference sequence). This CDR3 reads CASGTGISYGYTF. CDR3 in DNA: TGTGCCAGCGGTACGGGGATTAGCTATGGCTACACCTTC.

This sequence joins TRBV3-1 and TRBJ2-2, with D possibly TRBD2 on 6 matching bases. Trimming took 4 bases from V and 3 from J, leaving 15 bases between them. The germline V gene has CDR1 LGHDT and CDR2 YNNKEL (reference sequence). The CDR3 has 16 amino acids. This chain's CDR3 is CASSPPLGGYTGELFF. CDR3 bases: TGTGCCAGCAGCCCCCCCCTAGGAGGGTACACCGGGGAGCTGTTTTTT.

V gene TRBV4-1 combines with J gene TRBJ1-2; D remains unclear. The CDR3 length is 16 residues. The germline V gene has CDR1 MGHRA and CDR2 YSYEKL. Trimming shortened V by 1 base and J by 0 bases, and 12 bases separated the two germline ends. The CDR3 loop is CASSQGGGRANYGYTF. As DNA, the CDR3 is TGCGCCAGCAGCCAAGGAGGAGGGAGAGCTAACTATGGCTACACCTTC.

This clonotype has just a few counts. The chain couples TRBV5-1 to TRBJ2-5, with D perhaps TRBD2 (6 bases). The V end lost 3 bases, the J end lost 4 bases, and 16 bases lay between the germline ends. The CDR3 consists of 15 residues. Germline V gene data show CDR1 as SGHRS and CDR2 as YFSETQ. CDR3 sequence reads: CASSYLALEGETQYF. The CDR3 coding sequence is TGCGCCAGCAGCTATCTAGCGCTAGAGGGAGAGACCCAGTACTTC.

The genes are TRBV18 and TRBJ1-2; D possibly corresponds to TRBD1 (6 bases). The CDR3 loop spans 15 amino acids. The germline V and J ends were trimmed by 3 bases and 3 bases, with 14 bases remaining between them. Germline V gives CDR1 KGHSH, CDR2 LQKENI. The CDR3 nucleotides are TGTGCCAGCTCACCCGAACTGACAGGACACTATGGCTACACCTTC. It is translated as CASSPELTGHYGYTF.

The CDR3 sequence: CATTSGTDIQYF. CDR3 coding DNA: TGTGCCACGACTAGCGGGACAGACATTCAGTACTTC. The chain combines TRBV15 with TRBJ2-4; 11 bases match TRBD2. There are 12 residues in the CDR3. Losses at the gene ends were 9 bases for V and 8 bases for J; bases not matched to a gene: 3. Germline V gene lookup returns CDR1 LNHNV and CDR2 YYDKDF (reference sequence).

This clonotype was seen only once. J is TRBJ2-5 and V is TRBV9, with TRBD1 identical over 7 bases. TRBJ2-7 matches the DNA end more closely, so the J call is doubtful. From germline, CDR1 is SGDLS and CDR2 YYNGEE. This CDR3 comprises 15 residues. The CDR3 DNA reads as TGTGCCAGCAGCATCGGGACAGCCGGGTTCGACGAGCAGTACTTC. It encodes CASSIGTAGFDEQYF.

The CDR3 loop is CASSRYLAGGLYEQFF. The CDR3 nucleotides read TGCGCCAGCAGCCGGTATCTAGCGGGGGGGCTCTATGAGCAGTTCTTC. The gene calls are TRBV4-1 and TRBJ2-1; TRBD2 agrees at 12 bases. J lost 8 bases, V lost 4 bases, and 9 bases had no gene match. This CDR3 comprises 16 residues. CDR1 and CDR2 (germline): MGHRA, YSYEKL.

The V and J genes are TRBV4-1 and TRBJ2-7, with D perhaps matching TRBD2 (5 bases). Germline values: CDR1 MGHRA, CDR2 YSYEKL. Trimming took off 4 bases at V and 2 bases at J, with 15 bases between the two ends. The CDR3 is made up of 15 amino acids. The CDR3 here is CASSLEEAETYEQYF. In DNA, the CDR3 is TGCGCCAGCAGCCTCGAGGAGGCAGAGACCTACGAGCAGTACTTC.

The gene calls are TRBV11-2 and TRBJ2-7; 7 bases map to TRBD2. CDR3 length: 15 residues. Per the germline V gene, CDR1 is SGHAT and CDR2 is FQNNGV. V was pared by 2 bases and J by 3 bases, with 7 bases of the junction left unmatched. CDR3 in amino acids: CASSLNGEGIYEQYF. The CDR3 nucleotides read TGTGCCAGCAGCTTAAACGGGGAGGGCATCTACGAGCAGTACTTC.

The V and J genes are TRBV15 and TRBJ2-1, with D possibly being TRBD1 (5 bases). The CDR3 covers 16 residues. V lost 0 bases and J 9 bases, leaving 18 bases between the germline ends. Germline-derived CDR1 and CDR2 are LNHNV and YYDKDF (reference sequence). CDR3 nucleotide sequence: TGTGCCACCAGCAGAGAATTAGCAGGAATTGGGGCTGAGCAGTTCTTC. Translating gives CATSRELAGIGAEQFF.

This chain links TRBV3-1 with TRBJ1-1; D is undetermined. V was cut by 0 bases and J by 1 base, with 12 bases left in between. This CDR3 has 16 residues. Per the germline V gene, CDR1 is LGHDT and CDR2 is YNNKEL (reference sequence). CDR3 sequence (DNA): TGTGCCAGCAGCCAAGATCGTGGGTCGGGGAACACTGAAGCTTTCTTT. It encodes CASSQDRGSGNTEAFF. The full variable domain, its missing parts supplied by reference TRBV3-1 and TRBJ1-1, is DTAVSQTPKYLVTQMGNDKSIKCEQNLGHDTMYWYKQDSKKFLKIMFSYNNKELIINETVPNRFSPKSPDKAHLNLHINSLELGDSAVYFCASSQDRGSGNTEAFFGQGTRLTVV.

The chain employs TRBV4-3 and TRBJ2-7, with D tentatively TRBD1 or TRBD2 (5 bases each). The CDR3 is 14 residues long. Trimming took 0 bases from V and 6 from J, leaving 12 bases between them. Looked up from germline, CDR1 is LGHNA and CDR2 is YSLEER. DNA for the CDR3: TGCGCCAGCAGCCAAGATAGAGGGGTCCGCGAGCAGTACTTC. Its translation is CASSQDRGVREQYF.